These 30 T cell receptor beta chains originate from one sample sequenced in a study of CD8+CD57+ T cells in acquired aplastic anemia. The TCR beta profiling, which covered VDJ combination and CDR3 sequence, was carried out using genomic DNA as the template. Each CDR3 protein gets one entry after TCRdb re-called the reads with MiXCR. The table includes about 180,000 distinct CDR3 sequences, approximately 48% detected once. For sequencing, patients were chosen who had shown expansion of CD8+CD57+ cells by flow cytometry. The sample comprised sorted CD4+, CD8+, or CD8+CD57+ T cells (not recorded which) from PBMCs. The receptors come from a human donor with aplastic anemia.

This clonotype was detected many times. This chain uses TRBV20-1 with TRBJ1-2; possible D gene TRBD1, 6 bases. V lost 5 bases to trimming and J lost 9 bases, with 16 bases between them. Per germline, CDR1 DFQATT and CDR2 SNEGSKA (reference sequence). This CDR3 is built from 12 residues. DNA for the CDR3: TGCAGTGCTGGGGGCCCCGGGTCGAGCTACACCTTC. This encodes CSAGGPGSSYTF.

The table lists this clonotype with many counts. The V call is TRBV9, the J call TRBJ2-3, with D perhaps TRBD2 (6 bases). The V and J ends lost 0 bases and 2 bases respectively, with 10 bases between them. The CDR3 runs to 15 residues. Per the germline V gene, CDR1 is SGDLS and CDR2 is YYNGEE. Here the CDR3 DNA reads TGTGCCAGCAGCGTAGGATCTAGCGACACAGATACGCAGTATTTT. Translation: CASSVGSSDTDTQYF.

This chain links TRBV19 with TRBJ1-5, with 9 bases identical to TRBD1. Trimming removed 6 bases from V and 11 bases from J; junction bases left unmatched: 8. Germline values: CDR1 LNHDA, CDR2 SQIVND (reference sequence). This CDR3 region has 13 residues. The CDR3 nucleotides are TGTGCCAGTAGGGACAGGGGAAGAGAGACCCAGCATTTT. Its protein is CASRDRGRETQHF.

The chain employs TRBV5-4 and TRBJ2-3; the D call may be TRBD1 or TRBD2 (6 bases each). Germline assignment: CDR1 SGHNT and CDR2 YYREEE (reference sequence). CDR3 length equals 17 residues. The V end lost 0 bases, the J end lost 9 bases, and 23 bases lay between the germline ends. CDR3 in amino acids: CASSLGLTGGRGGTQYF. CDR3 DNA sequence: TGTGCCAGCAGCTTGGGCTTAACCGGGGGTCGAGGGGGAACGCAGTATTTT.

The V and J genes are TRBV19 and TRBJ1-2; 9 nucleotides align to TRBD1. CDR3 length equals 13 residues. The trim removed 9 bases at V and 2 bases at J, leaving 4 bases unmatched. Germline-derived CDR1 and CDR2 are LNHDA and SQIVND (reference sequence). The CDR3, as DNA: TGTGCCAGCCACAGGGGGCAGAACTATGGCTACACCTTC. Amino acid sequence: CASHRGQNYGYTF.

A note on this clonotype: Sequence at one end of the junction differs from germline and may be a read error. The V call is TRBV5-1, the J call TRBJ2-1, with D possibly being TRBD2 (6 bases). Germline lookup yields CDR1 SGHRS and CDR2 YFSETQ. This CDR3 has 15 amino acids. The CDR3 spells CASLGDGGPYNEQLF. CDR3 DNA sequence: TGCGCCAGCCTGGGAGACGGAGGGCCGTACAATGAGCAGCTCTTC.

This clonotype showed up many times. V and J are TRBV5-4 and TRBJ2-3, with 9 bases aligning to TRBD2. The CDR3 extends over 15 amino acids. The V gene's germline CDR1 is SGHNT and CDR2 YYREEE (reference sequence). After removal of 1 base from V and 4 bases from J, the junction contained 4 bases not matched to a gene. The CDR3 protein is CASSLSLAGSDTQYF. In DNA form, the CDR3 reads TGTGCCAGCAGCTTGTCCCTAGCGGGATCAGATACGCAGTATTTT.

V usage is TRBV5-4 and J usage is TRBJ1-2; a weak D match, TRBD1 (5 bases). CDR1 and CDR2 (germline): SGHNT, YYREEE (reference sequence). V lost 4 bases, J lost 2 bases, and 15 bases lay in between. This CDR3 spans 15 amino acids. The CDR3 sequence is CASSLAGHQNYGYTF. CDR3 DNA: TGTGCCAGCAGCCTAGCGGGGCACCAGAACTATGGCTACACCTTC.

At least ten counts were recorded for this clonotype. V and J are TRBV19 and TRBJ1-4; D gene unclear. The CDR3 is made up of 14 amino acids. Germline V gene data show CDR1 as LNHDA and CDR2 as SQIVND (reference sequence). Trimming pared 6 bases from V and 8 bases from J, leaving 16 bases between. The CDR3 loop reads CASSPPAPEEKLFF. The DNA of the CDR3 is TGTGCCAGTAGCCCCCCGGCACCGGAGGAAAAACTGTTTTTT.

Here the CDR3 reads CASSAWTAGNTEAFF. For the CDR3, the DNA is TGTGCCAGCAGTGCCTGGACAGCCGGGAACACTGAAGCTTTCTTT. The chain is built from TRBV28 and TRBJ1-1; D is possibly TRBD1 (6 bases). CDR3 size: 15 residues. CDR1 MDHEN and CDR2 SYDVKM come from the germline V gene. V shed 5 bases and J shed 1 base, with 14 bases lying between them.

This clonotype was observed many times. The chain carries TRBV19 and TRBJ2-5, with TRBD2 matching 15 bases. CDR3 length: 15 amino acids. CDR1 and CDR2 from the germline V gene are LNHDA and SQIVND (reference sequence). V lost 5 bases, J lost 2 bases, and 0 bases stayed unmatched. The CDR3 loop reads CASSGLAGGQETQYF. DNA for the CDR3: TGTGCCAGTAGTGGACTAGCGGGGGGGCAAGAGACCCAGTACTTC.

This clonotype was seen only a few times. Given a much more abundant clone one base away, this may be a read error. The chain couples TRBV11-1 to TRBJ1-1; the match to TRBD1 covers 10 bases. The CDR3 spans 16 residues. Germline V gene sequence: CDR1 SGHAT, CDR2 FQDESV (reference sequence). V lost 0 bases, J lost 10 bases, and 11 bases stayed unmatched. The CDR3, as DNA: TGTGCCAGCAGCTTAGCCGGCGGGACAGGGGAGTCTGGAGCTTTCTTT. It codes for CASSLAGGTGESGAFF.

The chain is built from TRBV5-1 and TRBJ2-5, with 10 nucleotides matching TRBD2. The V gene end was trimmed by 0 bases and the J gene end by 2 bases; junction bases not matched to a gene: 7. This CDR3 is 17 amino acids long. From germline, CDR1 is SGHRS and CDR2 YFSETQ. The CDR3 loop reads CASSLALSGGRQETQYF. The CDR3 DNA is TGCGCCAGCAGCTTGGCACTTAGCGGGGGGCGTCAAGAGACCCAGTACTTC.

A remark on this clonotype: A much larger clone lies a single base off, so this may be a read error. The rearrangement links TRBV6-1 to TRBJ1-1; D is possibly TRBD1 (6 bases). CDR3 length: 14 amino acids. Germline V lookup: CDR1 MNHNS, CDR2 SASEGT. This CDR3 is CACSQGQIGAEAFF. Written as DNA, the CDR3 is TGTGCCTGCAGTCAAGGACAGATCGGGGCTGAAGCTTTCTTT.

The rearrangement uses TRBV15 and TRBJ1-1, with D unresolved. Germline V gives CDR1 LNHNV, CDR2 YYDKDF (reference sequence). This CDR3 has 12 residues. The ends were cut back, 6 bases at V and 5 bases at J, with 10 bases in the middle. The CDR3 bases are TGTGCCACCAGGGGCCCGGGGACTGAAGCTTTCTTT. Protein: CATRGPGTEAFF.

The chain employs TRBV2 and TRBJ2-1, with D uncertain. The V end was cut by 6 bases, the J end by 10 bases, with 16 bases between. The CDR3 extends over 13 amino acids. The V gene's germline CDR1 is SNHLY and CDR2 FYNNEI. The CDR3 spells CASSPTPLMEQFF. In DNA form, the CDR3 reads TGTGCCAGCAGCCCGACACCATTAATGGAGCAGTTCTTC.

This clonotype has a count of ten or more. V usage is TRBV20-1 and J usage is TRBJ1-6, with TRBD1 identical over 9 bases. The germline V gene encodes CDR1 DFQATT and CDR2 SNEGSKA (reference sequence). The junction had 11 bases not matched to a gene; V was cut back by 2 bases and J by 3 bases. The CDR3 runs 18 residues. The DNA for the CDR3 is TGCAGTGCTAGATCCCTGGGAGGGACAGGGAGCTATAATTCACCCCTCCACTTT. Protein: CSARSLGGTGSYNSPLHF.

The V call is TRBV7-9, the J call TRBJ2-3; D is unclear. V lost 7 bases and J lost 5, with 13 bases in between. CDR3 length equals 13 residues. Looked up from germline, CDR1 is SEHNR and CDR2 is FQNEAQ (reference sequence). The CDR3 loop reads CASTLLSGDTQYF. Here the CDR3 DNA reads TGTGCCAGCACCCTACTTAGTGGAGATACGCAGTATTTT.

This clonotype was seen repeatedly, ten times or more. This chain links TRBV7-9 with TRBJ1-4; 8 bases map to TRBD1. Germline V gives CDR1 SEHNR, CDR2 FQNEAQ (reference sequence). The CDR3 is 15 residues long. V lost 5 bases, J lost 5 bases, and 7 bases stayed unmatched. CDR3 DNA sequence: TGTGCCAGCAGCCCCCGACAGGGGAGAAATGAAAAACTGTTTTTT. It specifies CASSPRQGRNEKLFF.

This clonotype was counted ten times or more. The chain recombines TRBV6-4 with TRBJ1-1; D is uncertain. This CDR3 region has 14 residues. V lost 3 bases, J lost 5 bases, and 13 bases lay in between. CDR1 MRHNA and CDR2 SNTAGT come from the germline V gene. In DNA, the CDR3 is TGTGCCAGCAGTGATCCCGGATCTCGGACTGAAGCTTTCTTT. Protein: CASSDPGSRTEAFF.

CDR3 coding DNA: TGCAGTGCTAGAGTCCTGGGACAGGGGAGGGCCTACGAGCAGTACTTC. This gives the protein CSARVLGQGRAYEQYF. J is TRBJ2-7 and V is TRBV20-1, with TRBD1 identical over 10 bases. CDR3 length equals 16 residues. Germline CDR1 reads DFQATT; CDR2 reads SNEGSKA (reference sequence). The J segment lost 2 bases and the V segment lost 1 base, leaving 8 bases of the junction unmatched.

The genes are TRBV18 and TRBJ1-2; D is unclear. The V and J ends lost 3 bases and 5 bases respectively, with 16 bases between them. Germline CDR1 is KGHSH and CDR2 is LQKENI. The CDR3 is 15 amino acids. CDR3 nucleotide sequence: TGTGCCAGCTCACCGGCATCGCGGGTAGGGTATGGCTACACCTTC. Its translation: CASSPASRVGYGYTF.

The chain uses TRBV7-6 and TRBJ2-7; 9 bases map to TRBD1. Germline assignment: CDR1 SGHVS and CDR2 FNYEAQ. The CDR3 spans 14 residues. With V trimmed by 5 bases and J by 1 base, 3 bases remained unmatched. The CDR3 region has the DNA TGTGCCAGCAGCGGGGGGACAGGGTCCTACGAGCAGTACTTC. Amino acid sequence: CASSGGTGSYEQYF.

The table lists this clonotype with many counts. The V call is TRBV27, the J call TRBJ2-7; 11 bases line up with TRBD1. This CDR3 region has 13 residues. Per germline, CDR1 MNHEY and CDR2 SMNVEV (reference sequence). J gave up 5 bases and V 6 bases, and 3 bases lay outside the gene matches. The DNA for the CDR3 is TGTGCCAGCAGGGGGACAGGGGGGAACGAGCAGTACTTC. This codes for CASRGTGGNEQYF.

This clonotype appeared many times. J is TRBJ2-2 and V is TRBV2, with D tentatively TRBD1 or TRBD2 (5 bases each). The germline gives CDR1 SNHLY, CDR2 FYNNEI. The CDR3 totals 13 residues. Trimming shortened V by 6 bases and J by 5 bases, and 10 bases separated the two germline ends. CDR3 nucleotide sequence: TGTGCCAGCAGGGGGGAGCGAACCGGGGAGCTGTTTTTT. Translation: CASRGERTGELFF.

In its sample, this clonotype was seen a few times. V and J are TRBV7-9 and TRBJ2-7; 8 bases fit TRBD2. Germline V gives CDR1 SEHNR, CDR2 FQNEAQ (reference sequence). This CDR3 is 13 amino acids long. The trim removed 3 bases at V and 4 bases at J, leaving 2 bases unmatched. CDR3 bases: TGTGCCAGCAGCTTTAGCGGGAAGTACGAGCAGTACTTC. As protein: CASSFSGKYEQYF.

This clonotype was seen repeatedly, ten times or more. The chain recombines TRBV6-2 or TRBV6-3 with TRBJ2-7; a weak D match, TRBD2 (6 bases). Germline values: CDR1 MNHEY, CDR2 SVGEGT. Trimming shortened V by 6 bases and J by 4 bases, and 7 bases separated the two germline ends. The CDR3 length is 11 residues. The CDR3 loop is CASSGLYEQYF. In DNA form, the CDR3 reads TGTGCCAGCAGCGGACTATACGAGCAGTACTTC.

As regards this clonotype: A clone one base away is much larger, so this may be a read error. The chain links TRBV7-2 to TRBJ2-7, with D tentatively TRBD1 or TRBD2 (5 bases each). Trimming took 6 bases from V and 6 from J, leaving 12 bases between them. The germline CDR1 and CDR2 sequences are SGHTA and FQGNSA. There are 12 residues in the CDR3. For the CDR3, the DNA is TGTGCCAGCAGTTCCAATGGGGGCGAGCAGTACTTC. It is translated as CASSSNGGEQYF.

This clonotype was seen repeatedly, ten times or more. In nucleotides, the CDR3 is TGTGCCAGCAGTGTCAACTCTAGGGAGCAGTACTTC. Translation: CASSVNSREQYF. The genes are TRBV2 and TRBJ2-7; D call uncertain. The CDR3 consists of 12 residues. The V and J ends lost 4 bases and 7 bases respectively, with 11 bases between them. Germline CDR1 is SNHLY and CDR2 is FYNNEI. The full variable domain, rest sourced from reference TRBV2 and TRBJ2-7, is EPEVTQTPSHQVTQMGQEVILRCVPISNHLYFYWYRQILGQKVEFLVSFYNNEISEKSEIFDDQFSVERPDGSNFTLKIRSTKLEDSAMYFCASSVNSREQYFGPGTRLTVT.

A word on this clonotype: A read error is possible here, since a much larger clone lies one base away. This chain joins TRBV6-5 and TRBJ1-3; no clear D gene. CDR1 and CDR2 from the germline V gene are MNHEY and SVGAGI. Trimming pared 2 bases from V and 4 bases from J, leaving 3 bases between. This CDR3 comprises 12 residues. The CDR3 sequence: CASSYPGNTIYF. The CDR3 DNA sequence: TGTGCCAGCAGTTACCCAGGAAACACCATATATTTT.